This is a list of T cell receptor beta chains from one sample in a study of T cell responses to AZD1222 COVID-19 vaccine. This table comes from immunoSEQ multiplex PCR, and its TCRdb copy is limited to in-frame clones, with some not included. The profile shows around 130,000 clones, 88% of them singletons. This sample comprised peripheral blood, obtained 28 days after the second AZD1222 dose. The receptors shown here come from an adult who received the AZD1222 COVID-19 vaccine. The CDR3 runs from the conserved cysteine through the conserved F or W. A D gene is named only where the DNA matches it firmly. Some rows have no size entry. The others give once, few or many, or a class for an expanded clone.

J: TRBJ1-2
V: TRBV7-2
D: -
size: -
CDR3: CASSHRDLRAGYTF
DNA: TGTGCCAGCAGTCATCGGGATCTGCGCGCCGGCTACACCTTC

J: TRBJ1-2
V: TRBV7-2
D: -
size: -
CDR3: CASSTYTGQVYGYTF
DNA: TGTGCCAGCAGCACATACACAGGTCAGGTCTATGGCTACACCTTC

J: TRBJ2-4
V: TRBV4-3
D: TRBD2
size: -
CDR3: CASSQDKLGGNIQYF
DNA: TGCGCCAGCAGCCAAGATAAGTTGGGGGGGAACATTCAGTACTTC

J: TRBJ1-1
V: TRBV24-1
D: TRBD1
size: -
CDR3: CATSGSQGEAEAFF
DNA: TGTGCCACCAGTGGCTCACAGGGGGAGGCTGAAGCTTTCTTT

J: TRBJ2-1
V: TRBV7-9
D: -
size: -
CDR3: CASSLRSGPYNEQFF
DNA: TGTGCCAGCAGCTTAAGGTCGGGGCCCTACAATGAGCAGTTCTTC

J: TRBJ2-5
V: TRBV5-1
D: TRBD2
size: once
CDR3: CASSGGSGGKRETQYF
DNA: TGCGCCAGCAGCGGGGGGAGCGGGGGCAAAAGGGAGACCCAGTACTTC

J: TRBJ1-1
V: TRBV29-1
D: -
size: -
CDR3: CSVTDGSNTEAFF
DNA: TGCAGCGTGACGGACGGTTCGAACACTGAAGCTTTCTTT

J: TRBJ1-1
V: TRBV20-1
D: TRBD1
size: -
CDR3: CSARDGTAAFF
DNA: TGCAGTGCTAGAGATGGGACAGCAGCTTTCTTT

J: TRBJ1-3
V: TRBV30
D: TRBD1
size: -
CDR3: CAWSRFGGTGWNTIYF
DNA: TGTGCCTGGAGTCGGTTTGGGGGGACAGGGTGGAACACCATATATTTT

J: TRBJ2-3
V: TRBV24-1
D: TRBD2
size: -
CDR3: CATSDAPSGSSDTQYF
DNA: TGTGCCACCAGTGATGCCCCTAGCGGCAGCAGCGATACGCAGTATTTT

J: TRBJ2-7
V: TRBV27
D: TRBD2
size: -
CDR3: CASSLRLAGESYEQYF
DNA: TGTGCCAGCAGTCTTAGACTAGCGGGAGAATCCTACGAGCAGTACTTC

J: TRBJ2-7
V: TRBV28
D: TRBD1
size: -
CDR3: CASSPTGTEIYEQYF
DNA: TGTGCCAGCAGCCCAACCGGGACAGAGATCTACGAGCAGTACTTC

J: TRBJ2-5
V: TRBV3-1/TRBV3-2
D: -
size: -
CDR3: CASSRLGFGETQYF
DNA: TGTGCCAGCAGCCGTCTAGGTTTCGGTGAGACCCAGTACTTC

J: TRBJ2-1
V: TRBV6-5
D: -
size: -
CDR3: CASSRILGDEQFF
DNA: TGTGCCAGCAGCAGAATCCTCGGCGATGAGCAGTTCTTC

J: TRBJ1-5
V: TRBV6-5
D: TRBD1
size: -
CDR3: CASVGQAAGQPQHF
DNA: TGTGCCAGCGTGGGACAGGCGGCGGGACAGCCCCAGCATTTT

J: TRBJ1-1
V: TRBV28
D: -
size: few
CDR3: CASSFAPRGAFF
DNA: TGTGCCAGCAGTTTCGCGCCTCGCGGTGCTTTCTTT

J: TRBJ2-7
V: TRBV9
D: -
size: -
CDR3: CASSPSDKYEQYF
DNA: TGTGCCAGCAGCCCCTCGGATAAATACGAGCAGTACTTC

J: TRBJ2-2
V: TRBV18
D: TRBD1
size: -
CDR3: CASSPGTGSAGELFF
DNA: TGTGCCAGCTCACCGGGGACAGGGTCGGCGGGGGAGCTGTTTTTT

J: TRBJ1-6
V: TRBV30
D: -
size: -
CDR3: CAWYGVGDNLNSPLHF
DNA: TGTGCCTGGTACGGGGTAGGGGACAACCTCAATTCACCCCTCCACTTT

J: TRBJ1-5
V: TRBV24-1
D: -
size: -
CDR3: CATSDLPPRGRERTSNQPQHF
DNA: TGTGCCACCAGTGATTTGCCCCCTCGGGGCAGGGAAAGGACGAGCAATCAGCCCCAGCATTTT

J: TRBJ1-3
V: TRBV7-6
D: -
size: many
CDR3: CASSLMGDSGNTIYF
DNA: TGTGCCAGCAGCTTAATGGGGGACTCTGGAAACACCATATATTTT

J: TRBJ2-3
V: TRBV2
D: TRBD2
size: -
CDR3: CASTGLAGFRSDTQYF
DNA: TGTGCCAGCACGGGACTAGCGGGATTTCGATCAGATACGCAGTATTTT

J: TRBJ2-1
V: TRBV5-8
D: TRBD1
size: -
CDR3: CASSLLSLTGRNEQFF
DNA: TGTGCCAGCAGCTTGTTAAGTTTGACAGGGCGCAATGAGCAGTTCTTC

J: TRBJ2-2
V: TRBV5-1
D: -
size: -
CDR3: CASRPENTGELFF
DNA: TGCGCCAGCAGGCCGGAAAACACCGGGGAGCTGTTTTTT

J: TRBJ2-7
V: TRBV2
D: -
size: -
CDR3: CAARRNYEQYF
DNA: TGTGCCGCCCGACGGAACTACGAGCAGTACTTC

J: TRBJ2-2
V: TRBV5-1
D: -
size: -
CDR3: CASSLIGAGELFF
DNA: TGCGCCAGCAGCTTGATCGGTGCCGGGGAGCTGTTTTTT

J: TRBJ1-5
V: TRBV2
D: -
size: once
CDR3: CASSETPGADSNQPQHF
DNA: TGTGCCAGCAGTGAAACCCCTGGTGCAGATAGCAATCAGCCCCAGCATTTT

J: TRBJ1-3
V: TRBV7-8
D: -
size: -
CDR3: CASSKERWRNSGNTIYF
DNA: TGTGCCAGCAGCAAGGAGAGGTGGAGAAACTCTGGAAACACCATATATTTT

J: TRBJ1-2
V: TRBV5-3
D: -
size: -
CDR3: CARSPTRELNYGYTF
DNA: TGTGCCAGAAGCCCAACTAGGGAATTGAACTATGGCTACACCTTC

J: TRBJ1-5
V: TRBV10-2
D: -
size: -
CDR3: CATSSSGGNQPQHF
DNA: TGCGCCACCAGCTCCTCAGGGGGCAATCAGCCCCAGCATTTT

J: TRBJ1-2
V: TRBV7-9
D: -
size: -
CDR3: CASSPMGLGYGYTF
DNA: TGTGCCAGCAGCCCCATGGGCCTAGGCTATGGCTACACCTTC

J: TRBJ1-3
V: TRBV7-2
D: -
size: -
CDR3: CASSTMMGSSYGNTIYF
DNA: TGTGCCAGCAGTACAATGATGGGAAGTTCGTACGGAAACACCATATATTTT

J: TRBJ1-5
V: TRBV19
D: -
size: -
CDR3: CASSIRGNNQPQHF
DNA: TGTGCCAGTAGTATTCGGGGAAACAATCAGCCCCAGCATTTT

J: TRBJ2-3
V: TRBV5-1
D: -
size: -
CDR3: CASTEGGLLDTQYF
DNA: TGCGCCAGCACTGAGGGGGGCCTTTTAGATACGCAGTATTTT

J: TRBJ2-7
V: TRBV11-3
D: -
size: -
CDR3: CASSFRIHYEQYF
DNA: TGTGCCAGCAGCTTTCGGATACACTACGAGCAGTACTTC

J: TRBJ1-2
V: TRBV7-2
D: TRBD1
size: -
CDR3: CASSLGGQGEVYGYTF
DNA: TGTGCCAGCAGTTTAGGGGGGCAGGGGGAAGTTTATGGCTACACCTTC

J: TRBJ2-2
V: TRBV6-4
D: -
size: -
CDR3: CASPDKGRGTGELFF
DNA: TGTGCCAGCCCTGACAAGGGAAGGGGCACCGGGGAGCTGTTTTTT

J: TRBJ2-7
V: TRBV27
D: -
size: -
CDR3: CASRGHGRTGEQYF
DNA: TGTGCCAGCAGGGGACACGGCCGTACAGGCGAGCAGTACTTC

J: TRBJ2-5
V: TRBV19
D: TRBD2
size: -
CDR3: CASRLGDRREGEETQYF
DNA: TGTGCCAGTAGGCTGGGGGACCGGCGGGAGGGCGAAGAGACCCAGTACTTC

J: TRBJ2-7
V: TRBV2
D: -
size: -
CDR3: CASTRGGQSYEQYF
DNA: TGTGCCAGCACTCGGGGGGGACAGTCCTACGAGCAGTACTTC

J: TRBJ1-3
V: TRBV6-5
D: -
size: -
CDR3: CASSLLGVGNTIYF
DNA: TGTGCCAGCAGTTTACTCGGGGTGGGAAACACCATATATTTT

J: TRBJ2-3
V: TRBV20-1
D: TRBD2
size: -
CDR3: CSASTGLAGGPSDTQYF
DNA: TGCAGTGCTAGTACGGGACTAGCGGGGGGTCCCTCAGATACGCAGTATTTT

J: TRBJ2-1
V: TRBV4-1
D: TRBD1
size: -
CDR3: CASSQDGTGDNEQFF
DNA: TGCGCCAGCAGCCAAGACGGGACAGGGGATAATGAGCAGTTCTTC

J: TRBJ2-7
V: TRBV28
D: TRBD1
size: once
CDR3: CASTSQGVGMRF
DNA: TGTGCCAGCACCTCCCAGGGGGTAGGCATGCGGTTC

J: TRBJ2-1
V: TRBV10-2
D: TRBD2
size: -
CDR3: CASSESRGLAEQFF
DNA: TGCGCCAGCAGTGAGTCGAGGGGACTAGCTGAGCAGTTCTTC

J: TRBJ1-2
V: TRBV28
D: -
size: -
CDR3: CASHGGGNVYGYTF
DNA: TGTGCCAGCCACGGAGGAGGGAACGTATATGGCTACACCTTC

J: TRBJ2-7
V: TRBV9
D: -
size: -
CDR3: CASSVDSLSYEQYF
DNA: TGTGCCAGCAGCGTAGATTCCCTCTCCTACGAGCAGTACTTC

J: TRBJ2-7
V: TRBV3-1/TRBV3-2
D: -
size: once
CDR3: CASSSLSEAIVF
DNA: TGTGCCAGCAGCTCCTTAAGCGAGGCGATCGTCTTC

J: TRBJ1-4
V: TRBV9
D: -
size: -
CDR3: CASSERQYNEKLFF
DNA: TGTGCCAGCAGCGAGCGACAGTATAATGAAAAACTGTTTTTT

J: TRBJ1-2
V: TRBV6-4
D: -
size: -
CDR3: CASSRAGNYGYTF
DNA: TGTGCCAGCAGCAGGGCTGGGAACTATGGCTACACCTTC

J: TRBJ2-1
V: TRBV3-1/TRBV3-2
D: -
size: -
CDR3: CASSPNSWGNEQFF
DNA: TGTGCCAGCAGCCCTAATAGCTGGGGCAATGAGCAGTTCTTC

J: TRBJ1-3
V: TRBV6-5
D: -
size: -
CDR3: CATRAPSSGNTIYF
DNA: TGTGCCACTAGGGCGCCTAGCTCTGGAAACACCATATATTTT

J: TRBJ1-5
V: TRBV2
D: -
size: once
CDR3: CASRGSSADQPQHF
DNA: TGTGCCAGCCGGGGGAGTTCGGCTGATCAGCCCCAGCATTTT

J: TRBJ2-2
V: TRBV5-4
D: TRBD1
size: -
CDR3: CASSTGQQRNTGELFF
DNA: TGTGCCAGCAGCACGGGACAGCAAAGGAACACCGGGGAGCTGTTTTTT